This TCR beta chain comes out of a study of CD8+ T cells in alopecia areata. Study in general: Patients received oral tofacitinib, 5 to 10 mg twice daily, for moderate-to-severe alopecia areata. General observations from the study: Tofacitinib significantly decreased scalp clonality and expanded CD8+ clones among top 100.

Extracted RNA was reverse transcribed into cDNA, the sequencing template. The method was immunoSEQ multiplex PCR; TCRdb's version includes in-frame clones alone and lacks a portion of them. The table shows some 190,000 clones, with approximately 67% occurring only once. Described treatment: oral pan-JAK inhibitor, 5-10 mg twice daily. Isolation of CD4+ and CD8+ T cells from PBMCs was achieved by sorting. Germline V gene lookup returns CDR1 MGHRA and CDR2 YSYEKL. Trimming removed 3 bases from V and 5 bases from J, with 4 bases in between. This CDR3 contains 12 residues. Note on this clone: The antigen remains undetermined.

The genes are TRBV4-1 and TRBJ2-2; D call uncertain. Sequenced material: CD4+ T cells sorted from blood, taken around week 50, from a patient treated with tofacitinib. The sequence was obtained from a human donor with alopecia areata. The CDR3 is CASSHNTGELFF. DNA for the CDR3: TGCGCCAGCAGCCATAATACCGGGGAGCTGTTTTTT.